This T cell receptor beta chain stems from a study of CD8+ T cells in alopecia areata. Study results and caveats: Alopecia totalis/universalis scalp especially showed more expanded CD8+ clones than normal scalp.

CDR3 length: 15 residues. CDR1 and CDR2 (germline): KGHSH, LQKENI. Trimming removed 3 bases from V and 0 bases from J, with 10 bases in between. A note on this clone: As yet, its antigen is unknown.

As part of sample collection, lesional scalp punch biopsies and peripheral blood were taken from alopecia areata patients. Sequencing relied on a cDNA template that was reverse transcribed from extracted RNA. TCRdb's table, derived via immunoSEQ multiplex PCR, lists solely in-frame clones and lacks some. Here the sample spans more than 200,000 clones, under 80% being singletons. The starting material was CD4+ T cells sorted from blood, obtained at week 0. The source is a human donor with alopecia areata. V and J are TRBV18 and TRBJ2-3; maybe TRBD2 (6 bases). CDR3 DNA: TGTGCCAGCTCACCGCTGCGGGGAAGCACAGATACGCAGTATTTT. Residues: CASSPLRGSTDTQYF. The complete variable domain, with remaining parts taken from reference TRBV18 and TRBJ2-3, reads NAGVMQNPRHLVRRRGQEARLRCSPMKGHSHVYWYRQLPEEGLKFMVYLQKENIIDESGMPKERFSAEFPKEGPSILRIQQVVRGDSAAYFCASSPLRGSTDTQYFGPGTRLTVL.